The following is a TCR beta chain sequence with its context. Its cognate antigen has yet to be identified. Base quality data are lacking; no much larger clone is found one base away. For CDR1 and CDR2, the germline V gene (reference sequence) lists SGHNT and YYREEE. The cysteine opens and the phenylalanine closes a CDR3 of 13 amino acids. Left in the record is the CDR3 DNA by itself, 39 bases read in frame from the first base. Trimming at the junction amounts to 4 bases on V and 8 bases on J, and the germline ends lie 13 bases apart. The sample is drawn from a study of T cell responses to AZD1222 COVID-19 vaccine (dated by TCRdb to the early 2020s). With respect to the entire study: AZD1222 recipients whose second dose came at about 4 weeks and those whose second dose came at about 12 weeks were combined into one group, since spike-specific TCR depth and breadth did not differ between the two schedules. TCR sequencing was performed for more than 230 trial participants, of whom roughly 200 were given two doses of AZD1222 and roughly 25 were given two doses of MenACWY control vaccine. Trial participants were enrolled by age into 18-55, 56-69 and 70-plus year subgroups, with approximately 160, 26 and 62 TCR-sequenced participants respectively. Results the study describes overall, beyond this receptor: Because no day 14 peak-response samples were available, repertoires were characterized only after the peak T cell response. Only five to seven AZD1222 recipients were SARS-CoV-2 seropositive at baseline, limiting conclusions about previously exposed vaccinees. Most participants were white British and females outnumbered males, and the authors suggested that clonal diversity may have been underestimated. After two AZD1222 doses, both the breadth and the depth of spike-specific TCRs were significantly higher than at day 0 and than in MenACWY recipients. In the small 56-69-year group, the increase in depth fell short of significance, most likely because of low power. Reportedly, close to half of the unique spike-specific TCRs recognized epitopes lying outside the regions that are mutated in the B.1.351 and B.1.1.7 variants. Vaccine-associated CD4 TCRs spanned the whole spike protein, with dominant responses in regions 160-218 and 743-854.

The CDR3 regions of human TCRbeta chains were analyzed by immunosequencing. The authors' analysis ran thus. Repertoire TCRs were matched against a reference library of SARS-CoV-2-specific TCRs generated with the MIRA antigen-specificity platform. Breadth was defined as the fraction of unique TCRs that were SARS-CoV-2-associated. Depth was defined as the fraction of total T cells that were SARS-CoV-2-associated. Each spike-specific TCR was assigned to its reactive spike region and to a CD4 or CD8 class using the MIRA data. Log10-transformed breadth and depth values were compared by one-way ANOVA with Sidak's multiple comparisons tests. The table comes from immuneACCESS by way of TCRdb, which keeps in-frame sequences with V and J called. Part of the clones is missing from these tables; in studies checked, under half for an unresolved V gene and the rest for unknown reasons. V and J calls and clone size are those listed in that table; D and trimming were worked out from the DNA. The sample data list some 130,000 clones, and about 85% of these were observed just once. The top ten hold about 2.4% of the sample.

What the time point label conveys for this sample: baseline before first vaccination. The vaccinee samples were drawn from two UK trials, COV001 and COV002, one of which was a single-blind randomized controlled phase 2/3 trial testing AZD1222 (ChAdOx1 nCoV-19) in healthy adults. For TCRbeta chain sequencing, PBMC samples were collected from trial participants at day 0 and at day 28 after the second dose. The receptor's source is an adult in good health. The chain is made from TRBV5-4 and TRBJ1-5; TRBD1 might be the D gene, on 5 matching bases. Sequenced here: peripheral blood, sampled on day 0 of AZD1222 vaccination. The DNA reads TGTGCCAGCAGCAAGCAGGGAGTAGAGCCCCAGCATTTT. Its protein reads: CASSKQGVEPQHF.